This TCR beta chain came from a study of regulatory T cells in long-lasting Graves disease. This clonotype was recorded at least ten times. As to time point: newly diagnosed GD, antithyroid drugs for less than 3 months. The TCR library was made from RNA extracted from PBMCs. Nine-milliliter peripheral blood samples went into EDTA tubes. Construction of TCR beta libraries relied on iRepertoire HTBI primers and on Arm-PCR targeting CDR3 regions. In TCRdb, the multiplex PCR reads were re-called with MiXCR into one record per CDR3 protein. Of roughly 500,000 distinct CDR3 sequences detected, approximately 15% appear once; the ten largest clones hold about 9.1%. Germline V gene sequence: CDR1 MNHNS, CDR2 SASEGT. The CDR3 has 17 residues. Trimming took off 2 bases at V and 4 bases at J, with 18 bases between the two ends. These data were also reused for a study on T cells in Graves' hyperthyroidism and ophthalmopathy. That work contributes: Ophthalmopathy was identified by the model a median about 6 months ahead of onset.

The sequenced sample was peripheral blood mononuclear cells (PBMCs), obtained at new diagnosis, from a patient treated with antithyroid drugs. This clonotype was sampled from a man aged 25 to 45 with Graves disease. The chain employs TRBV6-1 and TRBJ1-5, with a tentative D call TRBD1 (6 bases). Here the CDR3 DNA reads TGTGCCAGCAGTGAATTCGGTTGGACAGCAGCAAATCAGCCCCAGCATTTT. This codes for CASSEFGWTAANQPQHF.